A selection of T cell receptor beta chains follows, all from one sample in a study of neurological immune-mediated disorders. MiXCR was run by TCRdb on the 5' RACE reads, yielding one entry per CDR3 protein. The data contain 50,000 or so distinct CDR3 sequences, around 10% of them singletons. Sequencing input: PBMCs. The receptor set was obtained from a man between 60 and 70 years old in good health. The CDR3 runs from the conserved cysteine through the conserved F or W. The D gene is left open where the match is weak. Size is omitted from some rows. Given values are once, few, many or a class for expanded clones.

NA	TRBV5-5	many	TRBJ1-1	TGTGCCAGCAGCTTGCTTCTGGTGGCTACTGAAGCTTTCTTT	CASSLLLVATEAFF
NA	TRBV18	few	TRBJ1-2	TGTGCCAGCTCACCACCCGCAGCCAACTATGGCTACACCTTC	CASSPPAANYGYTF
NA	TRBV6-2/TRBV6-3	NA	TRBJ2-3	TGTGCCAGCAGTTACTCCTTTTCCGACCCAGATACGCAGTATTTT	CASSYSFSDPDTQYF
NA	TRBV5-1	many	TRBJ2-7	TGCGCCAGCAGCGTTACAGGGAACGAGCAGTACTTC	CASSVTGNEQYF
TRBD2	TRBV20-1	NA	TRBJ2-5	TGCAGTGCTATGGGACTAGCGGGGGGACCGTACCAAGAGACCCAGTACTTC	CSAMGLAGGPYQETQYF
TRBD1	TRBV5-6	many	TRBJ1-4	TGTGCCAAGGGACGCTACCGGGACAGGGGAGGAGGCAATGAAAAACTGTTTTTT	CAKGRYRDRGGGNEKLFF
NA	TRBV11-1	many	TRBJ2-3	TGTGCCAGCAGCATACAGGTTGTGGGCACAGATACGCAGTATTTT	CASSIQVVGTDTQYF
NA	TRBV7-2	many	TRBJ1-1	TGTGCCAGCAGCTCCCTTTTGATTCTCACTGAAGCTTTCTTT	CASSSLLILTEAFF
TRBD2	TRBV12-3/TRBV12-4	many	TRBJ2-5	TGTGCCAGCAGTTTAGCCGGTGGGGGGGACGGGACCCAGTACTTC	CASSLAGGGDGTQYF
NA	TRBV3-1	many	TRBJ1-1	TGTGCCAGCAGCCAACTCCAAGGGGGGACTGAAGCTTTCTTT	CASSQLQGGTEAFF
NA	TRBV27	many	TRBJ1-1	TGTGCCAGCAGAATGTGGGACGAGAGCACTGAAGCTTTCTTT	CASRMWDESTEAFF
TRBD1	TRBV12-3/TRBV12-4	few	TRBJ2-4	TGTGCCAGCACCGGACGCGGGACAGGGGGCGCGAACATTCAGTACTTC	CASTGRGTGGANIQYF
NA	TRBV7-6	many	TRBJ2-1	TGTGCCAGCAGCTTAGGGGTAGGGGCCAATGAGCAGTTCTTC	CASSLGVGANEQFF
NA	TRBV5-1	many	TRBJ2-5	TGCGCCAGCAGCTCACAGGGTCGGGAGACCCAGTACTTC	CASSSQGRETQYF
TRBD1	TRBV7-2	many	TRBJ1-1	TGTGCCAGCAGCTTAGCCGGGACAGGGAGCACTGAAGCTTTCTTT	CASSLAGTGSTEAFF
NA	TRBV7-2	many	TRBJ2-2	TGTGCCAGCAGCCGGGCCGGGGAGCTGTTTTTT	CASSRAGELFF
NA	TRBV20-1	many	TRBJ1-5	TGCAGTGCCGACGACAGTAATAGCAATCAGCCCCAGCATTTT	CSADDSNSNQPQHF
NA	TRBV6-5	many	TRBJ1-2	TGTGCCAGCAGTTCCAAACGGGCCTACACCTTC	CASSSKRAYTF
TRBD1	TRBV6-5	many	TRBJ2-2	TGTGCCAGCAGTTACTCTCCCCAGGGGGCCACCGGGGAGCTGTTTTTT	CASSYSPQGATGELFF
TRBD1	TRBV7-9	many	TRBJ1-2	TGTGCCAGCAGCGCCCCGGGACAGACCTATGGCTACACCTTC	CASSAPGQTYGYTF
NA	TRBV11-2	many	TRBJ2-4	TGTGCCAGCAGCTTAGAAGGGCAGGTTTCGGTTAAGAACATTCAGTACTTC	CASSLEGQVSVKNIQYF
NA	TRBV27	many	TRBJ2-7	TGTGCCAGCAGTTTATCGATAGGGGCGAGCGAGCAGTACTTC	CASSLSIGASEQYF
NA	TRBV5-5	many	TRBJ1-3	TGTGCCAGCAGCTTGGAGCCGTACTCTGGAAACACCATATATTTT	CASSLEPYSGNTIYF
TRBD2	TRBV28	many	TRBJ2-5	TGTGCCAGCAGTTCGTTAGCGGGGGGGCGAGAGACCCAGTACTTC	CASSSLAGGRETQYF
NA	TRBV20-1	many	TRBJ2-5	TGCAGTGCTAGAGGCCTGAAATCAGAGACCCAGTACTTC	CSARGLKSETQYF
NA	TRBV20-1	many	TRBJ2-3	TGCAGTGCTAGAGATCTAGGCAGGGGATACACAGATACGCAGTATTTT	CSARDLGRGYTDTQYF
NA	TRBV6-5	NA	TRBJ1-6	TGTGCCAGCAGTTACTCAGGCTCAGGGATGTCACCCCTCAACTTT	CASSYSGSGMSPLNF